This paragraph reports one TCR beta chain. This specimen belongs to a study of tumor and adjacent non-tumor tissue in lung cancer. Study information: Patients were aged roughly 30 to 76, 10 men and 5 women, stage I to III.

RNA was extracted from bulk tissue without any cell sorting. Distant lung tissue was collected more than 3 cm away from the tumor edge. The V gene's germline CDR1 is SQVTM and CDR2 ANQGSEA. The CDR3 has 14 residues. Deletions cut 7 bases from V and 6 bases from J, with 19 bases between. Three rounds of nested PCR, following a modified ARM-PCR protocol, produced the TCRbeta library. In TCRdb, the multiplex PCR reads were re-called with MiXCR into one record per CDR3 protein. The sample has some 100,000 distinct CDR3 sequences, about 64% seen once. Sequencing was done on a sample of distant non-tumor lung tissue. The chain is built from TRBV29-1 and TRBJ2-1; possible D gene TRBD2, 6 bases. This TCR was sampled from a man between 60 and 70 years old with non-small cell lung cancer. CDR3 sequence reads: CSAPDRFGGNEQFF. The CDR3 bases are TGCAGCGCTCCGGATCGGTTCGGGGGCAATGAGCAGTTCTTC.